Listed here is a single T cell receptor (beta chain). Its antigen is undetermined. The sample is drawn from a study of T cells after yellow fever vaccination. Study-wide findings and caveats: Clones from primary vaccination mostly reappeared after the booster (around 96% CD4, approximately 86% CD8). Repertoires obtained by FACS sorting could include abundant clonotypes that entered as contaminants from the bulk population. Secondary responses were weaker yet peaked faster, day 5 versus 15.

Conversion of TCR transcripts into cDNA relied on 5'RACE template switching, which added a universal primer site and UMIs. TCRdb used MiXCR to reprocess the 5' RACE reads, holding one entry per CDR3 protein. The top ten hold 20% to 25% of the sample, which has approximately 330,000 distinct CDR3 sequences, 4.1% seen once. The source material was PBMCs, sampled 5 days after the yellow fever booster vaccination. The receptor's source is a man aged 18 to 29 who received the YFV17D yellow fever vaccine.

This chain's CDR3 is CASSVGDRTYEQYF. The CDR3 DNA reads as TGTGCCAGCAGCGTAGGGGACAGAACCTACGAGCAGTACTTC. V usage is TRBV9 and J usage is TRBJ2-7, with 7 bases lining up with TRBD1. V was pared by 0 bases and J by 2 bases, with 2 bases of the junction left unmatched. The CDR3 is made up of 14 amino acids. Germline CDR1 is SGDLS and CDR2 is YYNGEE.